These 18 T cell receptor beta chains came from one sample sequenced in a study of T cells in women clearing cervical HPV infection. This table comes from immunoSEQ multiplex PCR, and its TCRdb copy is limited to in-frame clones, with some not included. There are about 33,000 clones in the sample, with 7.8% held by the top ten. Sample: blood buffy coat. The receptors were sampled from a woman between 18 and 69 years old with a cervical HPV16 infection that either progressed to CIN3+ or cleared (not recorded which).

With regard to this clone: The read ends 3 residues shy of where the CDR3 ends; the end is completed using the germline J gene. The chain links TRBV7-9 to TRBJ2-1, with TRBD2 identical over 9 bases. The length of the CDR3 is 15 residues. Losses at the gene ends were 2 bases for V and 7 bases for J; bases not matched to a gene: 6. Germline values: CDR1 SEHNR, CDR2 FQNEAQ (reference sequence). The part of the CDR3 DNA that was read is TGTGCCAGCAGCTTAAACGGCGGGGGGGCGAATGAG. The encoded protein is CASSLNGGGANE. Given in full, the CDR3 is CASSLNGGGANEQFF.

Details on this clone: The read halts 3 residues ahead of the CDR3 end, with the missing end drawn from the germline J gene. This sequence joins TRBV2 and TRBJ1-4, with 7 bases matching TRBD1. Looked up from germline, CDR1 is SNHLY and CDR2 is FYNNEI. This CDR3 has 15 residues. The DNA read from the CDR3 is TGTGCCAGCAGTGAAAGACAGGGAAGTAATTCACCA. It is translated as CASSERQGSNSP. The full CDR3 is CASSERQGSNSPLFF.

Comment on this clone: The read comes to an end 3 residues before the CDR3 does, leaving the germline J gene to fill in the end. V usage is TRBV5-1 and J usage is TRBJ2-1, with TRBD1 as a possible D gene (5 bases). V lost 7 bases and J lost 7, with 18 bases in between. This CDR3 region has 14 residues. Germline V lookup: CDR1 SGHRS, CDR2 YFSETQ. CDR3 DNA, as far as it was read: TGCGCCAGCGGCACTGGGGCGGTTGTGAATGAG. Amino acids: CASGTGAVVNE. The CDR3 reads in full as CASGTGAVVNEQFF. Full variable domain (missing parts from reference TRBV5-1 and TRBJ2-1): KAGVTQTPRYLIKTRGQQVTLSCSPISGHRSVSWYQQTPGQGLQFLFEYFSETQRNKGNFPGRFSGRQFSNSRSEMNVSTLELGDSALYLCASGTGAVVNEQFFGPGTRLTVL.

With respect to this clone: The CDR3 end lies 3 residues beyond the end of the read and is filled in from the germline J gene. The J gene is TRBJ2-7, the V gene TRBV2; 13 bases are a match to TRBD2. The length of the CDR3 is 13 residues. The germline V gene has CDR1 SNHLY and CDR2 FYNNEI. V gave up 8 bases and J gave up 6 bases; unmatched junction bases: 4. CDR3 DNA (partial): TGTGCCAGCTCAGGGACTAGCGGGATCGAG. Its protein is CASSGTSGIE. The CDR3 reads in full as CASSGTSGIEQYF.

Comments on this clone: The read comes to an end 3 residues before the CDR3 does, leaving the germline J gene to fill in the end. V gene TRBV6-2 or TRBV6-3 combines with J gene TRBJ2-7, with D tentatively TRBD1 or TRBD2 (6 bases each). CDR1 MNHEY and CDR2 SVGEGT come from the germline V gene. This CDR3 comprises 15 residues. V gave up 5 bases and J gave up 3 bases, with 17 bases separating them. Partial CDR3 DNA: TGTGCCAGCAGTCGCATCACAGGGAGGAACTACGAG. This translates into CASSRITGRNYE. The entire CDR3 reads CASSRITGRNYEQYF.

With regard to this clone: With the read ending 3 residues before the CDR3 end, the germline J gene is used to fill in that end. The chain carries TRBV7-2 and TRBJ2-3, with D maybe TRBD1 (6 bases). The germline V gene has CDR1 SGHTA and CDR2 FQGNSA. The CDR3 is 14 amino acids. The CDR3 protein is CASSFGGDGRPQYF. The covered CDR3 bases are TGTGCCAGCAGCTTTGGGGGCGACGGGCGGCCG. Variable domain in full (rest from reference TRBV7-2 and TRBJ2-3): GAGVSQSPSNKVTEKGKDVELRCDPISGHTALYWYRQSLGQGLEFLIYFQGNSAPDKSGLPSDRFSAERTGGSVSTLTIQRTQQEDSAVYLCASSFGGDGRPQYFGPGTRLTVL.

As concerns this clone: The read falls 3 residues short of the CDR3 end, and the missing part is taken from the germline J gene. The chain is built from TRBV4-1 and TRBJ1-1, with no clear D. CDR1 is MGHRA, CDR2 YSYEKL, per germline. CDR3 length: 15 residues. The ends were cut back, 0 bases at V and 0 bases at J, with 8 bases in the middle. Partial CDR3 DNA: TGCGCCAGCAGCCAAGATCCAGCGGTGAACACTGAA. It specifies CASSQDPAVNTE. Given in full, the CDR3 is CASSQDPAVNTEAFF.

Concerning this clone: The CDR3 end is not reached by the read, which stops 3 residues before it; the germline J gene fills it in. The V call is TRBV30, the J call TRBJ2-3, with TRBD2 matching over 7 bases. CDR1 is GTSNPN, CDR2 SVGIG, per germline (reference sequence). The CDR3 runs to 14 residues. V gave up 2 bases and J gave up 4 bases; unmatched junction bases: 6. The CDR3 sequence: CAWSIGGSADTQYF. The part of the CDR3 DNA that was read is TGTGCCTGGAGTATCGGCGGGAGTGCAGATACG.

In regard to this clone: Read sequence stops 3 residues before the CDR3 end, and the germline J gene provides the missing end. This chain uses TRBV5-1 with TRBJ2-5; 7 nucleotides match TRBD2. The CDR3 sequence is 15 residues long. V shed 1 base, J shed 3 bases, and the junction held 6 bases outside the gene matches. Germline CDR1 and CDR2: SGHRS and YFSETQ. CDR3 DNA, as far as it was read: TGCGCCAGCAGCTTGATGGGGGGAGGGGAAGAGACC. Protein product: CASSLMGGGEET. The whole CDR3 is CASSLMGGGEETQYF.

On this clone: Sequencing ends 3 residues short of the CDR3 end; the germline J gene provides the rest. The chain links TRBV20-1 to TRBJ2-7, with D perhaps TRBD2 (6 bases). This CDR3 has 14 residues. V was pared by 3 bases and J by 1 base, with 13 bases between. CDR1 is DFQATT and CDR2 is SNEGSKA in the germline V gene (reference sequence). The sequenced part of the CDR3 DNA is TGCAGTGCTAGCAGTGGCGGGATATCCTACGAG. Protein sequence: CSASSGGISYE. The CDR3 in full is CSASSGGISYEQYF.

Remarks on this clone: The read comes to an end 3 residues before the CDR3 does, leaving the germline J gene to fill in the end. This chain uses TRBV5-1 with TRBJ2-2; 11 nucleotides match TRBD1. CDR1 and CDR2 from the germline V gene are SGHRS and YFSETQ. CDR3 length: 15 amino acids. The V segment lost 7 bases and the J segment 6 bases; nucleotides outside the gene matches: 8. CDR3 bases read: TGCGCCAGCTCATGGACAGGGGGCAACGCCGGGGAG. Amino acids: CASSWTGGNAGE. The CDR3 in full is CASSWTGGNAGELFF.

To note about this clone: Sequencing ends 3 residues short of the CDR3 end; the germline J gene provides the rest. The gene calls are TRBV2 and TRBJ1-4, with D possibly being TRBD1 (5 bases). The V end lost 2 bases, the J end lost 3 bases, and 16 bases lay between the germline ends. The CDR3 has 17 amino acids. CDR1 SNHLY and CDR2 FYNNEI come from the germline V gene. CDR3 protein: CASSEKEGPASNEKLFF. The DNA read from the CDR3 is TGTGCCAGCAGTGAAAAGGAGGGGCCCGCCTCTAATGAAAAA.

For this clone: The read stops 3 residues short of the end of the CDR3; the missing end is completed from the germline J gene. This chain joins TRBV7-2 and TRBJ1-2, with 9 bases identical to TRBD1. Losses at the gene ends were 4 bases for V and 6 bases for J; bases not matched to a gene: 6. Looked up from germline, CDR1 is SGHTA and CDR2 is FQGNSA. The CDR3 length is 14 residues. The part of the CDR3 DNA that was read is TGTGCCAGCAGCTGGACAGGGGTGGGGGATGGC. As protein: CASSWTGVGDG. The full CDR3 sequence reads CASSWTGVGDGYTF.

The CDR3 loop is CSARPGENTEAFF. CDR3 DNA (partial): TGCAGTGCTAGGCCAGGGGAAAACACTGAA. The rearrangement links TRBV20-1 to TRBJ1-1; D is possibly TRBD1 (6 bases). Read data end 3 residues before the CDR3 end; the end is taken from the germline J gene. Germline CDR1 DFQATT, CDR2 SNEGSKA (reference sequence). This CDR3 has 13 residues. The germline V and J ends were trimmed by 3 bases and 2 bases, with 10 bases remaining between them.

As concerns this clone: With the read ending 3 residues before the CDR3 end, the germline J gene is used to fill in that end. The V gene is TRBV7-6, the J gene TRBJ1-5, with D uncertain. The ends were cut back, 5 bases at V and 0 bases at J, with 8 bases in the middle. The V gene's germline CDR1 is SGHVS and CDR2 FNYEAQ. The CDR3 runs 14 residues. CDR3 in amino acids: CASSPGYSNQPQHF. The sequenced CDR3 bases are TGTGCCAGCAGCCCGGGGTATAGCAATCAGCCC.

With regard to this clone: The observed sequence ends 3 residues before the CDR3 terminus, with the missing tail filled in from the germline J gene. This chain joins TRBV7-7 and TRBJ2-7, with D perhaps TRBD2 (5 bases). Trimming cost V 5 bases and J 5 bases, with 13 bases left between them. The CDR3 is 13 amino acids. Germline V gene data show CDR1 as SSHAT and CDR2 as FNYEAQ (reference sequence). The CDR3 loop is CASSAEGADEQYF. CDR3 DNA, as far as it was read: TGTGCCAGCAGCGCCGAGGGTGCCGACGAG. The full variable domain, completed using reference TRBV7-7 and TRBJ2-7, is GAGVSQSPRYKVTKRGQDVTLRCDPISSHATLYWYQQALGQGPEFLTYFNYEAQPDKSGLPSDRFSAERPEGSISTLTIQRTEQRDSAMYRCASSAEGADEQYFGPGTRLTVT.

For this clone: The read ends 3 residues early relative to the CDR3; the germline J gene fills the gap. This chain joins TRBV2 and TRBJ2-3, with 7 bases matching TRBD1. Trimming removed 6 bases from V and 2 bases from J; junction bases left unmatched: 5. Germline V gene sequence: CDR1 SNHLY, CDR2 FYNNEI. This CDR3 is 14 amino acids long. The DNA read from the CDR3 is TGTGCCAGCAGCTTCAGGGGGACCACAGATACG. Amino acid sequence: CASSFRGTTDT. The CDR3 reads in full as CASSFRGTTDTQYF.

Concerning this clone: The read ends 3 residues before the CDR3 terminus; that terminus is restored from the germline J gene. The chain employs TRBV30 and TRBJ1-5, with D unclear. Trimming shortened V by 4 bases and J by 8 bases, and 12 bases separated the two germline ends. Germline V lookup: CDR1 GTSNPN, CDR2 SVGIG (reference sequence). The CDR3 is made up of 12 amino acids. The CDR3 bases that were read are TGTGCCTGGAACCTCGACTTGGAGCCC. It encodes CAWNLDLEP. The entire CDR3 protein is CAWNLDLEPQHF.